Listed below are T cell receptor beta chains from one sample, sequenced in a study of shared clonotypes between healthy human individuals. TCRdb's copy holds only in-frame clones and misses some; the assay was immunoSEQ multiplex PCR. This sample carries around 940,000 clones, approximately 80% of them seen once, and the ten largest clones take around 1.4%. Sequenced: memory CD4+ T cells sorted from blood. The source of these receptors is a man younger than 35 in good health. CDR3s include the opening cysteine and the closing phenylalanine or tryptophan. The D gene is left open where the match is weak. Clone size, where shown, is once, few, many, or a class for clones that have expanded.

d_call j_call clone_size v_call cdr3_nt cdr3_aa
NA TRBJ1-4 NA TRBV6-5 TGTGCCAGCAGCAGGACGGCAACTAATGAAAAACTGTTTTTT CASSRTATNEKLFF
NA TRBJ2-1 NA TRBV6-9 TGTGCCAGCGTGGAGAGGGGGCGCGGGGAGGACAATGAGCAGTTCTTC CASVERGRGEDNEQFF
TRBD1 TRBJ1-5 NA TRBV10-3 TGTGCCATCAGTGAGAAGGGACAGAACAATCAGCCCCAGCATTTT CAISEKGQNNQPQHF
NA TRBJ1-3 NA TRBV19 TGTGCCAGTTCGGGTCAGGGAATTCGGGGAAACACCATATATTTT CASSGQGIRGNTIYF
TRBD2 TRBJ2-7 NA TRBV4-3 TGCGCCAGCAGCCAAAGTTCTAGCGGGAGTAAGTACGAGCAGTACTTC CASSQSSSGSKYEQYF
TRBD2 TRBJ2-5 NA TRBV7-9 TGTGCCAGCAGCTTAAGGACTAGCTTAGAGACCCAGTACTTC CASSLRTSLETQYF
NA TRBJ2-6 NA TRBV4-3 TGCGCCAGCAGCCAAACCAGGGTCTCTGGGGCCAACGTCCTGACTTTC CASSQTRVSGANVLTF
NA TRBJ1-2 NA TRBV6-6 TGTGCCACCACGACAGATTTCTATGGCTACACCTTC CATTTDFYGYTF
TRBD1 TRBJ1-5 NA TRBV10-2 TGCGCCAGCAGAGACAGGGGGCCTCAGCCCCAGCATTTT CASRDRGPQPQHF
NA TRBJ2-5 NA TRBV5-1 TGCGCCAGCAGCCCGGACAGTAGGCCGGGCGGGACCCAGTACTTC CASSPDSRPGGTQYF
TRBD1 TRBJ1-1 NA TRBV7-6 TGTGCCAGCAGCTTAGCGGGGACAGGAACGAACACTGAAGCTTTCTTT CASSLAGTGTNTEAFF
TRBD1 TRBJ2-3 NA TRBV6-4 TGTGCCAGCAGTCGACAGGGGGGCACAGATACGCAGTATTTT CASSRQGGTDTQYF
TRBD1 TRBJ1-4 NA TRBV7-2 TGTGCCAGCAGCAAGGACAGGAGTGCAACTAATGAAAAACTGTTTTTT CASSKDRSATNEKLFF
NA TRBJ2-1 once TRBV6-6 TGTGCCAGTAGCGGAGTAAGCTCCTACAATGAGCAGTTCTTC CASSGVSSYNEQFF
TRBD1 TRBJ2-2 NA TRBV5-1 TGCGCCAGCAGCCCCTCCGGGACAGGGGGCAACACCGGGGAGCTGTTTTTT CASSPSGTGGNTGELFF
NA TRBJ1-3 NA TRBV7-9 TGTGCCAGCAGCTTTTCTCCAGGGCACCACTCTGGAAACACCATATATTTT CASSFSPGHHSGNTIYF
NA TRBJ1-1 NA TRBV19 TGTGCCAGTAGTCATAATTCAGGGGTCGCTTTCTTT CASSHNSGVAFF
NA TRBJ2-7 few TRBV7-3 TGTGCCAGCAGCCTTAGGAACAGCTATTATTCGTGTGTGTGGGTCTACGAGCAGTACTTC CASSLRNSYYSCVWVYEQYF
NA TRBJ2-3 NA TRBV5-1 TGCGCCAGCAGCGTGGGGACATCTGGCACAGATACGCAGTATTTT CASSVGTSGTDTQYF
NA TRBJ2-5 NA TRBV9 TGTGCCAGCAGCCCAGGACAGTTGATAGAGACCCAGTACTTC CASSPGQLIETQYF
NA TRBJ1-1 NA TRBV5-5 TGTGCCAGCAGCTCCCCCGAACGCCGGGGCGCGCATTTT CASSSPERRGAHF
TRBD1 TRBJ1-6 NA TRBV5-1 TGCGCCAGCAGGACGGGACAGGGGGGTTCACCCCTCCACTTT CASRTGQGGSPLHF